This T cell receptor (beta chain) was recovered during a study of T cells in Graves' hyperthyroidism and ophthalmopathy. Overall study results and limits: Blood also carried most thyroid clonotypes expanded above 0.001.

Newly diagnosed hyperthyroidism patients aged 18 to 65 years had disease lasting under 2 months. Diagnosis relied on clinical symptoms, serum thyroxine and TRAb, thyroid ultrasound and orbital computed tomography. Notes on this clonotype: No antigen is known for it.

Per germline, CDR1 KGHDR and CDR2 SFDVKD. The CDR3 contains 14 residues. Trimming took off 6 bases at V and 2 bases at J, with 10 bases between the two ends. RNA transcripts served as the template for amplifying TCR beta CDR3 regions. First-round RT-PCR with HTBI primers amplified the TCR CDR3 region. One entry per CDR3 protein, called by TCRdb with MiXCR from the multiplex PCR reads. The repertoire holds some 720,000 distinct CDR3 sequences, with 15% to 20% as singletons. Material: blood. The chain links TRBV24-1 to TRBJ1-5; no firm D call. This clonotype was sampled from a man younger than 35 with Graves' hyperthyroidism. The CDR3 reads CATSKGMGNQPQHF. The CDR3 nucleotides are TGTGCCACCAGTAAGGGCATGGGCAATCAGCCCCAGCATTTT.